These 2 T cell receptor beta chains share one sample of origin, sequenced in a study of cytotoxic CD8 clonotypes in ibrutinib-treated CLL. This table comes from immunoSEQ multiplex PCR, and its TCRdb copy is limited to in-frame clones, with some not included. Of around 26,000 clones listed, approximately 85% are singletons. The source was PBMCs, collected after 24 months of ibrutinib treatment. These receptors were collected from a human donor with chronic lymphocytic leukemia.

The chain combines TRBV7-3 with TRBJ2-7, with TRBD1 matching over 7 bases. The CDR3 loop spans 13 amino acids. J gave up 5 bases and V 0 bases, and 1 base lay outside the gene matches. Per germline, CDR1 SGHTA and CDR2 FQGTGA. The CDR3 spells CASSLTGGNEQYF. For the CDR3, the DNA is TGTGCCAGCAGCTTAACAGGGGGCAACGAGCAGTACTTC.

The genes are TRBV11-1 and TRBJ1-1; D might be TRBD1 (5 bases). Trimming took 2 bases from V and 0 from J, leaving 10 bases between them. Per germline, CDR1 SGHAT and CDR2 FQDESV (reference sequence). CDR3 length: 15 amino acids. CDR3: CASSLWSGMNTEAFF. DNA for the CDR3: TGTGCCAGCAGCTTATGGTCAGGGATGAACACTGAAGCTTTCTTT.